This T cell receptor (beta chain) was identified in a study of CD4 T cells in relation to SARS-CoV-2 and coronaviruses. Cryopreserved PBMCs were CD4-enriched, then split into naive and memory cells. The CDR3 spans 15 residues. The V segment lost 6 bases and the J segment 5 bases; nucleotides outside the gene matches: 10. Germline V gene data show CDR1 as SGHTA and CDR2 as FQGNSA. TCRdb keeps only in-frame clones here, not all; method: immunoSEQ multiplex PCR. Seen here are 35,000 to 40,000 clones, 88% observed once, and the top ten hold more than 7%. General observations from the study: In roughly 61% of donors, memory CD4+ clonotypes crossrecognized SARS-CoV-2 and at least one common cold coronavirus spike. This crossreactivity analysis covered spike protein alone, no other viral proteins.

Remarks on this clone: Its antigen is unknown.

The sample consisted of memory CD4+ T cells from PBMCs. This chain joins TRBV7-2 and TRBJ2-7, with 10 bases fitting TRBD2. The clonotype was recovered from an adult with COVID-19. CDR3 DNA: TGTGCCAGCAGTCATGGACTAGCGGTTCGGAACGAGCAGTACTTC. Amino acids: CASSHGLAVRNEQYF.